Following are 3 T cell receptor beta chains from one sample sequenced in a study of T cell repertoires in cytomegalovirus infection. TCRdb reprocessed the reads via MiXCR and lists one record per CDR3 protein. The sample includes about 210,000 distinct CDR3 sequences, around 6.4% of them seen just once. Sequenced: PBMCs. These receptors were obtained from a human donor in good health (CMV status not recorded). Some clones in this sample may be carry-over from other donors' samples.

There are many counts of this clonotype. This chain links TRBV20-1 with TRBJ2-7; D call uncertain. The V and J ends lost 4 bases and 6 bases respectively, with 13 bases between them. CDR3 length: 12 amino acids. From germline, CDR1 is DFQATT and CDR2 SNEGSKA (reference sequence). The CDR3 DNA reads as TGCAGTGCTACCGTACAACCCCTCGAGCAGTACTTC. Translating it yields CSATVQPLEQYF.

This clonotype was recorded at least ten times. The CDR3 nucleotides are TGTGCCAGCAGAGCTTTGGCAGGGCCTAATGAAAAACTGTTTTTT. As protein: CASRALAGPNEKLFF. This chain links TRBV7-9 with TRBJ1-4; D might be TRBD1 (5 bases). The CDR3 is 15 residues long. Trimming left V 6 bases short and J 3 bases short, with 14 bases between. CDR1 is SEHNR, CDR2 FQNEAQ, per germline (reference sequence).

This clonotype occurred many times. V gene TRBV6-2 or TRBV6-3 combines with J gene TRBJ2-1, with unresolved D. The V and J ends lost 6 bases and 1 base respectively, with 10 bases between them. This CDR3 region has 14 residues. Germline CDR1 MNHEY, CDR2 SVGEGT. The CDR3 reads CASSSLQSYNEQFF. The CDR3 nucleotides read TGTGCCAGCAGCTCCCTACAGTCCTACAATGAGCAGTTCTTC.